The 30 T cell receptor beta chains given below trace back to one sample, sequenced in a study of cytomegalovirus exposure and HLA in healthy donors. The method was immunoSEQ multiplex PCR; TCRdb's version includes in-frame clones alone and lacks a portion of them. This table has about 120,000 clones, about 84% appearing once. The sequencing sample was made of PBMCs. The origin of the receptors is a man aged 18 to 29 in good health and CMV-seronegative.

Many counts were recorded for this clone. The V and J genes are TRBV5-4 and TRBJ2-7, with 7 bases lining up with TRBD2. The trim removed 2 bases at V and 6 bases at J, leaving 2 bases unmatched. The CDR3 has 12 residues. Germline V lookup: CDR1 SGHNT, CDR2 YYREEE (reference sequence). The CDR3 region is CASSFGGGEQYF. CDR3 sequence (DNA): TGTGCCAGCAGCTTTGGGGGGGGCGAGCAGTACTTC.

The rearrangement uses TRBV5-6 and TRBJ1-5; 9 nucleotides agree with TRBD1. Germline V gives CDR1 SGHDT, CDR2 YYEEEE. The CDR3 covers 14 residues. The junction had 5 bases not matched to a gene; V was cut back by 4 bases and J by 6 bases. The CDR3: CASSHTGGIQPQHF. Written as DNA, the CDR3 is TGTGCCAGCAGCCATACAGGGGGCATTCAGCCCCAGCATTTT.

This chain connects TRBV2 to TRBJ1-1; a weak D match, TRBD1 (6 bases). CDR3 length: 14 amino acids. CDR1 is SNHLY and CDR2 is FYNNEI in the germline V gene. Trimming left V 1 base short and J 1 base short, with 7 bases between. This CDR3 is CASSEDRANTEAFF. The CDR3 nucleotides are TGTGCCAGCAGTGAAGACAGGGCGAACACTGAAGCTTTCTTT.

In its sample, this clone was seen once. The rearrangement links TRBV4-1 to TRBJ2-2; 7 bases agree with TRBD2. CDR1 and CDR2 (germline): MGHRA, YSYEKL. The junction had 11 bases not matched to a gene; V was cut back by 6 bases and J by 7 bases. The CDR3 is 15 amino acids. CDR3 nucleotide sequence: TGCGCCAGCAGACCCCTGTCGGGAGGTAGCGGGGAGCTGTTTTTT. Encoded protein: CASRPLSGGSGELFF.

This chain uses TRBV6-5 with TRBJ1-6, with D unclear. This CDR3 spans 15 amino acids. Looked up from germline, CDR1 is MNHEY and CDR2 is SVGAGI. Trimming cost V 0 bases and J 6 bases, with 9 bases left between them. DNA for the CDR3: TGTGCCAGCAGTTACTCCCGACACACTAATTCACCCCTCCACTTT. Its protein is CASSYSRHTNSPLHF.

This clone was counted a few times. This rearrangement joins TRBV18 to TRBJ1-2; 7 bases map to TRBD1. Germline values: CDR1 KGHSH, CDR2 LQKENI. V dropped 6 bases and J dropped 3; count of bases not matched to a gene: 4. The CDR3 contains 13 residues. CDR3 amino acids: CASSPDRDYGYTF. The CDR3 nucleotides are TGTGCCAGCTCGCCTGACAGGGACTATGGCTACACCTTC.

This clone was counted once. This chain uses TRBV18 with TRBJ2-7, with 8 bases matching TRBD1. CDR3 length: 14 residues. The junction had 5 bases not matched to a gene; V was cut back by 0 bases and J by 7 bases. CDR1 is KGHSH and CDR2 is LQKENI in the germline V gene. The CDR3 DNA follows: TGTGCCAGCTCACCACCGCAGGGGGCAGGTGAGCAGTACTTC. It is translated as CASSPPQGAGEQYF.

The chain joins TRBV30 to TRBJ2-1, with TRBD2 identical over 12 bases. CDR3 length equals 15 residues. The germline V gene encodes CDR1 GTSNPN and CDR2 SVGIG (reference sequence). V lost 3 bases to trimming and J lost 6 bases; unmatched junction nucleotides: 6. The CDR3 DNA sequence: TGTGCCTGGAGCCCGCTAGCGGGGGGGCCCAATGAGCAGTTCTTC. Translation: CAWSPLAGGPNEQFF.

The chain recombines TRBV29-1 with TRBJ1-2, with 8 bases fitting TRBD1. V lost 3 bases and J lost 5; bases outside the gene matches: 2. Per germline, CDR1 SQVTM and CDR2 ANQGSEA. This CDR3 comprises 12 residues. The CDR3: CSVEDREYGYTF. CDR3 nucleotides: TGCAGCGTTGAGGACAGGGAGTATGGCTACACCTTC.

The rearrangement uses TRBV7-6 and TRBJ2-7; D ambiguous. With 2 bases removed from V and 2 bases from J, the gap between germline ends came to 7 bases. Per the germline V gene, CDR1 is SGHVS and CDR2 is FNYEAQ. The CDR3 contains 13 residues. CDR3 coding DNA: TGTGCCAGCAGCTTATCAACAACCTACGAGCAGTACTTC. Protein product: CASSLSTTYEQYF.

Here the CDR3 reads CAIRAGANEKLFF. DNA for the CDR3: TGTGCCATCAGGGCGGGGGCTAATGAAAAACTGTTTTTT. This rearrangement joins TRBV10-3 to TRBJ1-4; maybe TRBD1 (5 bases). Germline-derived CDR1 and CDR2 are ENHRY and SYGVKD. There are 13 residues in the CDR3. V was shortened by 6 bases and J by 3 bases, with 8 bases between the two germline ends.

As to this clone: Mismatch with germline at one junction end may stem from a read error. CDR3 coding DNA: TGTGCCTGCCAAGACAGTTGGGGCGTCTTAATTTTT. Translated: CACQDSWGVLIF. J is TRBJ1-4 and V is TRBV30, with D possibly matching TRBD1 (5 bases). This CDR3 is 12 amino acids long. Germline V gene data show CDR1 as GTSNPN and CDR2 as SVGIG (reference sequence).

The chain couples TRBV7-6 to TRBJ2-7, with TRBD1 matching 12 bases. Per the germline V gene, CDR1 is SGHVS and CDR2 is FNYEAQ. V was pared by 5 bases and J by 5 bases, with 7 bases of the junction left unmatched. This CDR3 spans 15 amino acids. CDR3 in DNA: TGTGCCAGCAGCGACGGGGACAGGGGGCTGGACGAGCAGTACTTC. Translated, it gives CASSDGDRGLDEQYF.

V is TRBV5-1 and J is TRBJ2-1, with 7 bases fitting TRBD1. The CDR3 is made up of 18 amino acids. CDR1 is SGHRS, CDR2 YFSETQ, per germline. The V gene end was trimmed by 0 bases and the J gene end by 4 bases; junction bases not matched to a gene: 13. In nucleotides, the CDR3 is TGCGCCAGCAGCTTGGTCGCAGGGGGTAGTGTTGTTTACAATGAGCAGTTCTTC. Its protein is CASSLVAGGSVVYNEQFF.

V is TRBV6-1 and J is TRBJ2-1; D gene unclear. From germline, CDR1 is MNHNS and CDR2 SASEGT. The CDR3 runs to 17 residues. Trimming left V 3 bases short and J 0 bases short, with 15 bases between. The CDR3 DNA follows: TGTGCCAGCAGTGACTTGTTAAAGATGAGCTCCTACAATGAGCAGTTCTTC. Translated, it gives CASSDLLKMSSYNEQFF.

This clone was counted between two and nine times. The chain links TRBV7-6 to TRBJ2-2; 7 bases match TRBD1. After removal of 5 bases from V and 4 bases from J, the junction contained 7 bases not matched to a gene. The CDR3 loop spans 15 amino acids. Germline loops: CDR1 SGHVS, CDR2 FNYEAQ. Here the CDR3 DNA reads TGTGCCAGCAGCCCGACAGGGACCCTCACCGGGGAGCTGTTTTTT. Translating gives CASSPTGTLTGELFF.

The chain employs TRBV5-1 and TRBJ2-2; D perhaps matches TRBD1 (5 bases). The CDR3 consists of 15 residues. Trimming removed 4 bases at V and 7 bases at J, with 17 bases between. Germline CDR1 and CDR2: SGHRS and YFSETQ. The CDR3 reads CASSLSGREGGELFF. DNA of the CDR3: TGCGCCAGCAGCCTGTCGGGCAGGGAAGGCGGGGAGCTGTTTTTT.

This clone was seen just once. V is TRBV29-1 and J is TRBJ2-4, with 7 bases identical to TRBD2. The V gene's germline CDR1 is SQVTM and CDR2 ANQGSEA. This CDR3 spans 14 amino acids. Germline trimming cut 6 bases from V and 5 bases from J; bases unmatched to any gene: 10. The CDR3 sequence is CSVREVPWENIQYF. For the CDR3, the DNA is TGCAGCGTCCGGGAGGTTCCCTGGGAAAACATTCAGTACTTC.

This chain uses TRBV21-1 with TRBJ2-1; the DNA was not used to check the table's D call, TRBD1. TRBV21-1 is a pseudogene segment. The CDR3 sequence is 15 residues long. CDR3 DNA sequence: TGTGCCAGCAGCAATCCTCCGGGACAGAACAATGAGCAGTTCTTC. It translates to CASSNPPGQNNEQFF.

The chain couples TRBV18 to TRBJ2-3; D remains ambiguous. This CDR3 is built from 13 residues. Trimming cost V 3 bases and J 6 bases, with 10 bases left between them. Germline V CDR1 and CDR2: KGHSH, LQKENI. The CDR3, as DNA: TGTGCCAGCTCACCGTTGGGCCTGGATACGCAGTATTTT. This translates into CASSPLGLDTQYF.

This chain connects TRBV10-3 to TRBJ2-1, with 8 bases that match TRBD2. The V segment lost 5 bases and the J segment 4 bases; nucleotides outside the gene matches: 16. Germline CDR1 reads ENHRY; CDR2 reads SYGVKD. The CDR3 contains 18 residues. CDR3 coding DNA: TGTGCCATCAGTAGTGCGGGGGGAGATAACCACTTTTACAATGAGCAGTTCTTC. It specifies CAISSAGGDNHFYNEQFF.

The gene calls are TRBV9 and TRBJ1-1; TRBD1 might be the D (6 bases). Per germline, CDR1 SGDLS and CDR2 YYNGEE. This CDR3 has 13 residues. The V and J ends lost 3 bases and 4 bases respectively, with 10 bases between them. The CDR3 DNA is TGTGCCAGCAGCGAAGGACAGAGCACTGAAGCTTTCTTT. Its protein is CASSEGQSTEAFF.

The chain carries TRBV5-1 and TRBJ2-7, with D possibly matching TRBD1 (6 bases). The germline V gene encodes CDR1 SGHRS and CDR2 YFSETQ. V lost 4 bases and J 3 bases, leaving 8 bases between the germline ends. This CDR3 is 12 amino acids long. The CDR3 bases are TGCGCCAGCAGCGGGGGCCACTACGAGCAGTACTTC. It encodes CASSGGHYEQYF.

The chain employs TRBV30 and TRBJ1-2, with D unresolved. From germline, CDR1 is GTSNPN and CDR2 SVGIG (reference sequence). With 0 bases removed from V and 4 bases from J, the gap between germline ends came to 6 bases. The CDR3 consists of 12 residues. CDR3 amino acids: CAWSVSSYGYTF. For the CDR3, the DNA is TGTGCCTGGAGTGTATCATCCTATGGCTACACCTTC.

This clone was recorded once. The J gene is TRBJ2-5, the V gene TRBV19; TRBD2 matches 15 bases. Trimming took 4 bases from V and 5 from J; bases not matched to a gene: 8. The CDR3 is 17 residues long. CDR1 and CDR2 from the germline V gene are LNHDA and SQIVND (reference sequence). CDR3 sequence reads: CASSTKGLAGGVETQYF. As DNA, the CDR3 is TGTGCCAGTAGTACGAAGGGACTAGCGGGGGGTGTGGAGACCCAGTACTTC.

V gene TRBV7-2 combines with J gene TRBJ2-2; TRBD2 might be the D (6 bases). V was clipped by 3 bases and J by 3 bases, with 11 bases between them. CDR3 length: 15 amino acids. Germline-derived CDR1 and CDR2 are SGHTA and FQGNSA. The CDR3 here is CASSFGGWDTGELFF. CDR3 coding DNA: TGTGCCAGCAGCTTCGGAGGGTGGGACACCGGGGAGCTGTTTTTT.

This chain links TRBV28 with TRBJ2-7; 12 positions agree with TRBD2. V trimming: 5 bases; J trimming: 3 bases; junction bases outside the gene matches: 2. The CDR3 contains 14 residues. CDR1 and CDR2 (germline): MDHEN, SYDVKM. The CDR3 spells CASSLAGGLYEQYF. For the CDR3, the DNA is TGTGCCAGCAGTCTAGCGGGAGGGCTCTACGAGCAGTACTTC.

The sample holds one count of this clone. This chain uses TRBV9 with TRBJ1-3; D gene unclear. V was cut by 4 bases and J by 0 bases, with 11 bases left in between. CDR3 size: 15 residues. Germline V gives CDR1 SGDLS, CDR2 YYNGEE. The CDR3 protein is CASSPDGDSGNTIYF. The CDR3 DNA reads TGTGCCAGCAGCCCCGACGGAGACTCTGGAAACACCATATATTTT.

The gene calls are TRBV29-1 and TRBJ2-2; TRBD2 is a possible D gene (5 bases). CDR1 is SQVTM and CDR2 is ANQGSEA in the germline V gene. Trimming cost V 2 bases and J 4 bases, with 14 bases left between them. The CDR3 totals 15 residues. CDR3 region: CSVESTPGGTGELFF. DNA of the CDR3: TGCAGCGTTGAAAGTACCCCTGGAGGCACCGGGGAGCTGTTTTTT.

DNA for the CDR3: TGTGCCAGCAGCAATAGGGGGGGCTACGAGCAGTACTTC. Translation gives CASSNRGGYEQYF. This rearrangement joins TRBV21-1 to TRBJ2-7; the tabulated D call, TRBD2, remains unverified against the DNA. TRBV21-1 counts as a pseudogene. This CDR3 contains 13 residues.